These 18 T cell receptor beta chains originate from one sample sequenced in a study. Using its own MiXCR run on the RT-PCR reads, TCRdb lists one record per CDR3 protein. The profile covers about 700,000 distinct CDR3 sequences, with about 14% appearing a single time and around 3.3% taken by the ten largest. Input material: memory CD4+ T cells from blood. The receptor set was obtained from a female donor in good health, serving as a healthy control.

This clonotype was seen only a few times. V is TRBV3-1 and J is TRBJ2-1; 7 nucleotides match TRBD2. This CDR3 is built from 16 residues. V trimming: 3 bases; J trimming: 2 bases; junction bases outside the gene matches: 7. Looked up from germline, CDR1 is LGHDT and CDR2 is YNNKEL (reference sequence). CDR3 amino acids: CASSQATSATYNEQFF. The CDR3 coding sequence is TGTGCCAGCAGCCAGGCTACTAGCGCCACCTACAATGAGCAGTTCTTC.

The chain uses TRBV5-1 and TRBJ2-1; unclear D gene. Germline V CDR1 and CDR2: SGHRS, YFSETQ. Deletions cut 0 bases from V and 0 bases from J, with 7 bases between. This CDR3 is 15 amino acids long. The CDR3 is CASSLGAFSYNEQFF. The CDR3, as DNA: TGCGCCAGCAGCTTGGGAGCGTTCTCCTACAATGAGCAGTTCTTC.

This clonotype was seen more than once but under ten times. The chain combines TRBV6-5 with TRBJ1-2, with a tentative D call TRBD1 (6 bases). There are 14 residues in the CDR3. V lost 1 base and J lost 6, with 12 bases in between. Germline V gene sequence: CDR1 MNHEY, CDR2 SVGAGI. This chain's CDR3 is CASSYWDKRDGYTF. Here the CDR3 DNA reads TGTGCCAGCAGTTACTGGGACAAACGGGATGGCTACACCTTC.

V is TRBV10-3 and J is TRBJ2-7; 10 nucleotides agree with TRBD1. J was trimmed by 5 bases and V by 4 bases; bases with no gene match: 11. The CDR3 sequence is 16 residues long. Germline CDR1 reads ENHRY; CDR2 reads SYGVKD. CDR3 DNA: TGTGCCATCAGTGGAGGTGGGGACAGGGGTAGGAACGAGCAGTACTTC. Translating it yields CAISGGGDRGRNEQYF.

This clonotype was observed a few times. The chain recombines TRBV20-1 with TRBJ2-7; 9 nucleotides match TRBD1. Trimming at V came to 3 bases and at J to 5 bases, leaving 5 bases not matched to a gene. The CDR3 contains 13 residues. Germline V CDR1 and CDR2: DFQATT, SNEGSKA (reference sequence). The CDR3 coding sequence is TGCAGTGCTAGGGGGACAGGGAGCCACGAGCAGTACTTC. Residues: CSARGTGSHEQYF.

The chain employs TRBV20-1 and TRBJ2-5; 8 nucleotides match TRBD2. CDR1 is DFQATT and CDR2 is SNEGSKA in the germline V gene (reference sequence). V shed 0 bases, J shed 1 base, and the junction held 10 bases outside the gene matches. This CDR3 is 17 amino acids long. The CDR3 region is CSARDYGPAGVQETQYF. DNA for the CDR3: TGCAGTGCTAGAGATTACGGGCCAGCGGGGGTCCAAGAGACCCAGTACTTC.

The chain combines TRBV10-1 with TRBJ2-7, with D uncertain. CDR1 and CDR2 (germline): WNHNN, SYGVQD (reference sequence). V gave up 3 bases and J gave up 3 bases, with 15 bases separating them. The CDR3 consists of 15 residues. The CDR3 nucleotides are TGCGCCAGCAGTGACCCCCGAGTGATAAACTACGAGCAGTACTTC. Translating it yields CASSDPRVINYEQYF.

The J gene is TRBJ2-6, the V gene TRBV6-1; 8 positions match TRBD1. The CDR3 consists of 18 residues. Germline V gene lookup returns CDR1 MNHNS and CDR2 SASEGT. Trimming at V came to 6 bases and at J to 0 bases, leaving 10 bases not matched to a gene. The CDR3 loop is CASRDGQGADSGANVLTF. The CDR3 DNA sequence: TGTGCCAGCAGGGACGGACAGGGAGCCGACTCTGGGGCCAACGTCCTGACTTTC.

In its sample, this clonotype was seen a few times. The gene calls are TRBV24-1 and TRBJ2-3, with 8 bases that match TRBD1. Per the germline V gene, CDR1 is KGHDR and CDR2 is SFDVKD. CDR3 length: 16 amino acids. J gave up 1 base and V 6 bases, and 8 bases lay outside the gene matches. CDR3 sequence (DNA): TGTGCCACCAGTTCGCAGGGGGCGTTGGGCACAGATACGCAGTATTTT. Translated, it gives CATSSQGALGTDTQYF.

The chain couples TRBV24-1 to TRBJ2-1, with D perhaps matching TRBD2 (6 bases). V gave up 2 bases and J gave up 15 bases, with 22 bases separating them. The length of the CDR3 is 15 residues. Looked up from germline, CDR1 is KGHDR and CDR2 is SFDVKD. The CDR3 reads CATSDSPSTSSTRFF. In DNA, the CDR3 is TGTGCCACCAGTGATTCTCCATCGACTAGTTCCACGCGGTTCTTC.

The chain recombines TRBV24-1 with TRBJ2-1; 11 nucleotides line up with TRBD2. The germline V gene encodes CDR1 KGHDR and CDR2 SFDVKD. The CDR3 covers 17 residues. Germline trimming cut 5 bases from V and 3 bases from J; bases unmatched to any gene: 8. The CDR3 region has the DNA TGTGCCACCAGTGCCCCGACTAGCGGGAAGGGCTACAATGAGCAGTTCTTC. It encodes CATSAPTSGKGYNEQFF.

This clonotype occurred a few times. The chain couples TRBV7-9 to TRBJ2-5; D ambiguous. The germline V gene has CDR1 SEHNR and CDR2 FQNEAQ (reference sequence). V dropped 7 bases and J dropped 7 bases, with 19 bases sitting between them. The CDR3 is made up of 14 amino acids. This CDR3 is CASTEKSEIGTQYF. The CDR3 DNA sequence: TGTGCCAGCACCGAAAAGTCCGAGATTGGGACCCAGTACTTC.

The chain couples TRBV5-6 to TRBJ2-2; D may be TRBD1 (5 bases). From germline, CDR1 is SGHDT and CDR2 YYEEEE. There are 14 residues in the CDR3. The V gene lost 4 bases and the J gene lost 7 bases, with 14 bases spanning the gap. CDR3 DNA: TGTGCCAGCAGCAGCGCAGGGATACTCGGGGAGCTGTTTTTT. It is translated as CASSSAGILGELFF.

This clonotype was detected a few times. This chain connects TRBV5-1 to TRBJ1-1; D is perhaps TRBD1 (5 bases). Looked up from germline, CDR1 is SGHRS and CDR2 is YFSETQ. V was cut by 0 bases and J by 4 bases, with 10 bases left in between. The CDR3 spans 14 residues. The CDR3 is CASSLGTQGTEAFF. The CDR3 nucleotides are TGCGCCAGCAGCTTGGGGACGCAGGGCACTGAAGCTTTCTTT.

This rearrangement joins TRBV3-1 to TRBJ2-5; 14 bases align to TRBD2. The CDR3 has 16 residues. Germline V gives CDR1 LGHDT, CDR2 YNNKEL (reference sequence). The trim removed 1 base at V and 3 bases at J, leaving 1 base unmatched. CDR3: CASSQAGLAGEETQYF. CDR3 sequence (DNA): TGTGCCAGCAGCCAAGCGGGACTAGCGGGAGAAGAGACCCAGTACTTC.

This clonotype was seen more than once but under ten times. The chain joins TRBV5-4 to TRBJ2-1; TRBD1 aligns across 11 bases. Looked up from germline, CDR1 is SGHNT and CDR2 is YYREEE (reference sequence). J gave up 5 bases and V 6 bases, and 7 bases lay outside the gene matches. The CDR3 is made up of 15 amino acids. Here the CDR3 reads CASKSGTGGDNEQFF. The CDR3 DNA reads TGTGCCAGCAAATCAGGGACAGGGGGGGACAATGAGCAGTTCTTC.

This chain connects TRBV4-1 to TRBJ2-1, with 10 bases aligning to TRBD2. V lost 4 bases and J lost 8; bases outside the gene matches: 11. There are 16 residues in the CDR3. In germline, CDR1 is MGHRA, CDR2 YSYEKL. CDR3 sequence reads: CASSRSERGGGHEQFF. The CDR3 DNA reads TGCGCCAGCAGCCGATCCGAGCGGGGGGGAGGTCATGAGCAGTTCTTC.

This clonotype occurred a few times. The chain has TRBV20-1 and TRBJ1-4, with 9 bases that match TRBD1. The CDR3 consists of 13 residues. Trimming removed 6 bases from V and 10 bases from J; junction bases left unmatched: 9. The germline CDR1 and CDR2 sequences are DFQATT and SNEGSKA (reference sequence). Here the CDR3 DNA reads TGCAGTGCAAAAACACAGGGGGCTCGAAAACTGTTTTTT. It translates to CSAKTQGARKLFF.